This T cell receptor beta chain is from a study of T cell repertoires in cytomegalovirus infection. Study background: Peptides in the study included HLA-C-restricted and HLA-B-restricted CMV epitopes. An indication of both CMV infection and matching HLA type came from public TCR beta signatures.

MiXCR, run by TCRdb on the reads, gives a single entry per CDR3 protein. Counted here are some 320,000 distinct CDR3 sequences, just under 30% occurring once; the ten biggest clones make up 20%. On this clonotype itself: The target antigen is unknown.

Notes on the study in general: CMV-specific HLA-C-restricted TCR beta clonotypes dominated the ex vivo response. Of the TCR beta families, the public ones yielded a cumulative frequency that identified carriers of CMV plus the relevant HLA.

Germline V gene lookup returns CDR1 LNHDA and CDR2 SQIVND (reference sequence). There are 16 residues in the CDR3. V was pared by 5 bases and J by 5 bases, with 13 bases of the junction left unmatched. This TCR derives from a human donor in good health (CMV status not recorded). Some clones in this sample may be carry-over from other donors' samples. The chain joins TRBV19 to TRBJ1-2; 8 nucleotides agree with TRBD1. The material sequenced was cultured PBMCs, taken from culture after CMV antigen stimulation. CDR3 region: CASSVNQGAQGYGYTF. The CDR3 DNA is TGTGCCAGTAGTGTCAATCAGGGGGCGCAAGGATATGGCTACACCTTC.